This T cell receptor (beta chain) came from a study of cytomegalovirus exposure and HLA in healthy donors. Study observations and caveats: When presence/absence was analysed, sequencing depth was taken to be roughly uniform across donors. Previously analyzed data showed that most TCR beta V segments were productive at a frequency of about 87% or about 30%.

CDR1 and CDR2 from the germline V gene are MNHNS and SASEGT. Deletions cut 6 bases from V and 5 bases from J, with 11 bases between. The CDR3 loop spans 13 amino acids. This clone showed up just a few times. The antigen remains unidentified. PCR used 60 Vbeta primers and 13 Jbeta primers. The table came from immunoSEQ multiplex PCR; TCRdb's copy has only in-frame clones and leaves some out. The sample lists 140,000 to 150,000 clones, 80% to 90% seen once, with 2% to 2.5% in the top ten. The clonotype was recovered from a boy aged 2 to 9 in good health and CMV-seronegative. Sequenced material: PBMCs. V usage is TRBV6-1 and J usage is TRBJ1-5; D remains unclear. CDR3 in amino acids: CASRSNRDQPQHF. In nucleotides, the CDR3 is TGTGCCAGCAGAAGTAACAGAGATCAGCCCCAGCATTTT.